One sample yielded the 32 T cell receptor beta chains listed below, sequenced in a study of identical twins. In TCRdb, the 5' RACE reads were re-called with MiXCR into one record per CDR3 protein. Of about 300,000 distinct CDR3 sequences in the sample, around an eighth were seen once. These data also featured in a second study, about yellow fever vaccine responses in identical twins.

Sequencing was carried out using CD8+ T cells sorted from blood. The receptors were sampled from a woman aged 18 to 35 in good health.

The rearrangement joins TRBV20-1 to TRBJ2-7; D is perhaps TRBD2 (6 bases). Trimming removed 0 bases from V and 1 base from J, with 13 bases in between. Germline CDR1 is DFQATT and CDR2 is SNEGSKA (reference sequence). The CDR3 has 15 residues. The CDR3 is CSARDRRGESYEQYF. In nucleotides, the CDR3 is TGCAGTGCTAGAGATCGTCGCGGGGAGTCCTACGAGCAGTACTTC.

The CDR3 here is CASSQDLWDRGPGTEAFF. CDR3 DNA: TGCGCCAGCAGCCAAGATCTTTGGGACAGGGGCCCAGGCACTGAAGCTTTCTTT. The rearrangement joins TRBV4-1 to TRBJ1-1, with 10 bases aligning to TRBD1. This CDR3 is built from 18 residues. Germline lookup yields CDR1 MGHRA and CDR2 YSYEKL. The V and J ends lost 0 bases and 4 bases, in that order; junction bases with no gene match: 11.

The chain is built from TRBV7-9 and TRBJ1-2; D remains unclear. The germline gives CDR1 SEHNR, CDR2 FQNEAQ (reference sequence). The CDR3 runs to 10 residues. Trimming stripped 1 base from V and 7 bases from J, with 1 base between. The CDR3 loop is CASSLVGYTF. The CDR3 DNA follows: TGTGCCAGCAGCTTAGTTGGCTACACCTTC.

The V gene is TRBV7-9, the J gene TRBJ2-7; unclear D gene. The germline V and J ends were trimmed by 3 bases and 4 bases, with 7 bases remaining between them. The CDR3 sequence is 12 residues long. CDR1 SEHNR and CDR2 FQNEAQ come from the germline V gene (reference sequence). The CDR3 DNA sequence: TGTGCCAGCAGCTTTCGACATTACGAGCAGTACGTC. Translating gives CASSFRHYEQYV.

The table lists this clonotype with a few counts. The chain recombines TRBV9 with TRBJ2-3; 8 bases are shared with TRBD1. The CDR3 contains 16 residues. The V gene's germline CDR1 is SGDLS and CDR2 YYNGEE. The V gene end was trimmed by 0 bases and the J gene end by 2 bases; junction bases not matched to a gene: 5. As DNA, the CDR3 is TGTGCCAGCAGCGTAGACTCAGGGGGCTTCACAGATACGCAGTATTTT. Protein product: CASSVDSGGFTDTQYF. Full variable domain (outside the CDR3, taken from reference TRBV9 and TRBJ2-3): DSGVTQTPKHLITATGQRVTLRCSPRSGDLSVYWYQQSLDQGLQFLIQYYNGEERAKGNILERFSAQQFPDLHSELNLSSLELGDSALYFCASSVDSGGFTDTQYFGPGTRLTVL.

This clonotype came up a few times. This sequence joins TRBV20-1 and TRBJ1-1; a possible D gene is TRBD1 (5 bases). This CDR3 region has 12 residues. Trimming removed 0 bases at V and 7 bases at J, with 9 bases between. Germline V gene data show CDR1 as DFQATT and CDR2 as SNEGSKA (reference sequence). CDR3 residues: CSARDGTGEAFF. In DNA form, the CDR3 reads TGCAGTGCTAGAGATGGGACGGGTGAAGCTTTCTTT.

This clonotype was seen a handful of times. The chain employs TRBV12-3 or TRBV12-4 and TRBJ1-2; TRBD1 might be the D (5 bases). This CDR3 has 13 amino acids. Trimming removed 4 bases from V and 3 bases from J, with 9 bases in between. In nucleotides, the CDR3 is TGTGCCAGCAGTTGGGGCCAGGACTATGGCTACACCTTC. As protein: CASSWGQDYGYTF.

This clonotype was counted at least ten times. V is TRBV28 and J is TRBJ2-5; D is possibly TRBD2 (7 bases). Trimming took 1 base from V and 5 from J, leaving 11 bases between them. CDR1 is MDHEN and CDR2 is SYDVKM in the germline V gene. The CDR3 runs 14 residues. CDR3 residues: CASSLLGGGETQYF. DNA for the CDR3: TGTGCCAGCAGTTTATTGGGAGGGGGTGAGACCCAGTACTTC. The full variable domain, completed using reference TRBV28 and TRBJ2-5, is DVKVTQSSRYLVKRTGEKVFLECVQDMDHENMFWYRQDPGLGLRLIYFSYDVKMKEKGDIPEGYSVSREKKERFSLILESASTNQTSMYLCASSLLGGGETQYFGPGTRLLVL.

V usage is TRBV3-1 and J usage is TRBJ2-5, with a tentative D call TRBD2 (5 bases). The CDR3 has 15 amino acids. Trimming stripped 3 bases from V and 4 bases from J, with 15 bases between. Germline V CDR1 and CDR2: LGHDT, YNNKEL (reference sequence). CDR3 nucleotides: TGTGCCAGCAGCCAGATATTGGGGAGTCGAGAGACCCAGTACTTC. It specifies CASSQILGSRETQYF.

This clonotype showed up just a few times. The gene calls are TRBV7-2 and TRBJ2-5; 12 nucleotides align to TRBD2. Germline V gene lookup returns CDR1 SGHTA and CDR2 FQGNSA. Losses at the gene ends were 5 bases for V and 1 base for J; bases not matched to a gene: 2. CDR3 length equals 15 residues. The CDR3 loop is CASSASGGAQETQYF. CDR3 bases: TGTGCCAGCAGCGCTAGCGGGGGGGCCCAAGAGACCCAGTACTTC.

The CDR3 here is CASSSSSGENTGELFF. The DNA for the CDR3 is TGTGCCAGCAGCTCTTCTAGCGGAGAGAACACCGGGGAGCTGTTTTTT. The chain combines TRBV28 with TRBJ2-2; 7 bases map to TRBD2. Germline V lookup: CDR1 MDHEN, CDR2 SYDVKM. This CDR3 has 16 amino acids. V lost 6 bases and J lost 1; bases outside the gene matches: 8. Full variable domain (outside the CDR3, taken from reference TRBV28 and TRBJ2-2): DVKVTQSSRYLVKRTGEKVFLECVQDMDHENMFWYRQDPGLGLRLIYFSYDVKMKEKGDIPEGYSVSREKKERFSLILESASTNQTSMYLCASSSSSGENTGELFFGEGSRLTVL.

Here the CDR3 DNA reads TGTGCCAGCAGTTTAAATGTAGTGACCCAGTACTTC. Amino acids: CASSLNVVTQYF. The chain carries TRBV6-2 or TRBV6-3 and TRBJ2-5; no reliable D call. Germline CDR1 reads MNHEY; CDR2 reads SVGEGT. V shed 4 bases and J shed 7 bases, with 10 bases lying between them. The CDR3 length is 12 residues.

V and J are TRBV2 and TRBJ2-5; 16 nucleotides match TRBD2. J lost 1 base, V lost 7 bases, and 12 bases had no gene match. The CDR3 contains 19 residues. CDR1 is SNHLY, CDR2 FYNNEI, per germline. The CDR3 region has the DNA TGTGCCAGCAATCAACCGGGACTAGCGGGAGGGTCCCTCCAAGAGACCCAGTACTTC. It codes for CASNQPGLAGGSLQETQYF.

This clonotype occurred many times. The chain combines TRBV7-9 with TRBJ1-2; D uncertain. CDR1 is SEHNR, CDR2 FQNEAQ, per germline (reference sequence). There are 14 residues in the CDR3. The V end was cut by 1 base, the J end by 5 bases, with 11 bases between. The CDR3 DNA reads as TGTGCCAGCAGCTTAGAGGAGGCGGTATATGGCTACACCTTC. As protein: CASSLEEAVYGYTF. The complete variable domain, with remaining parts taken from reference TRBV7-9 and TRBJ1-2, reads DTGVSQNPRHKITKRGQNVTFRCDPISEHNRLYWYRQTLGQGPEFLTYFQNEAQLEKSRLLSDRFSAERPKGSFSTLEIQRTEQGDSAMYLCASSLEEAVYGYTFGSGTRLTVV.

This clonotype was picked up a small number of times. The V gene is TRBV6-2 or TRBV6-3, the J gene TRBJ1-4, with D unresolved. V shed 4 bases and J shed 7 bases, with 4 bases lying between them. The CDR3 sequence is 11 residues long. Germline V gene lookup returns CDR1 MNHEY and CDR2 SVGEGT. The CDR3 coding sequence is TGTGCCAGCAGTTTCACTGAAAAACTGTTTTTT. Protein sequence: CASSFTEKLFF.

This clonotype was seen more than once but under ten times. V and J are TRBV7-8 and TRBJ2-5; 12 bases are shared with TRBD2. The germline V gene encodes CDR1 SGHVS and CDR2 FQNEAQ. V lost 5 bases to trimming and J lost 3 bases; unmatched junction nucleotides: 7. The CDR3 contains 16 residues. CDR3 coding DNA: TGTGCCAGCAGCCCCCCGACTAGCGGGGGTGAAGAGACCCAGTACTTC. It specifies CASSPPTSGGEETQYF.

The chain is built from TRBV9 and TRBJ2-3; D gene unclear. The CDR3 has 15 residues. The V end lost 0 bases, the J end lost 0 bases, and 8 bases lay between the germline ends. Germline lookup yields CDR1 SGDLS and CDR2 YYNGEE. The CDR3 loop reads CASSVEAGSTDTQYF. Here the CDR3 DNA reads TGTGCCAGCAGCGTAGAGGCCGGTAGCACAGATACGCAGTATTTT. The whole variable domain, filled in from reference TRBV9 and TRBJ2-3, reads DSGVTQTPKHLITATGQRVTLRCSPRSGDLSVYWYQQSLDQGLQFLIQYYNGEERAKGNILERFSAQQFPDLHSELNLSSLELGDSALYFCASSVEAGSTDTQYFGPGTRLTVL.

This clonotype was seen more than once but under ten times. The V gene is TRBV7-3, the J gene TRBJ2-2; TRBD1 agrees at 9 bases. The CDR3 has 16 residues. With 2 bases clipped from V and 5 bases from J, the junction kept 6 bases outside the gene matches. Looked up from germline, CDR1 is SGHTA and CDR2 is FQGTGA. As DNA, the CDR3 is TGTGCCAGCAGCTTACCAGGGACAGGGTGGACCGGGGAGCTGTTTTTT. Protein sequence: CASSLPGTGWTGELFF.

A few counts support this clonotype. Because the CDR3's place on the DNA is in doubt, the DNA is left out and the CDR3 is given as listed by TCRdb. The V and J genes are TRBV9 and TRBJ2-2. The CDR3 is 10 residues long, ends included. Per germline, CDR1 SGDLS and CDR2 YYNGEE. CDR3 sequence: CARTPGSCFF.

This clonotype was counted between two and nine times. The V call is TRBV25-1, the J call TRBJ2-5; D not resolved. The CDR3 runs 16 residues. CDR1 and CDR2 from the germline V gene are MGHDK and SYGVNS. V was pared by 1 base and J by 2 bases, with 14 bases between. The CDR3 nucleotides read TGTGCCAGCAGTGAATTAAGGTTCCCCCTTCAAGAGACCCAGTACTTC. This codes for CASSELRFPLQETQYF.

This clonotype has a count of ten or more. The chain combines TRBV12-3 or TRBV12-4 with TRBJ1-4; the D is unclear. V was pared by 2 bases and J by 8 bases, with 6 bases between. The CDR3 loop spans 12 amino acids. CDR3 sequence reads: CASSLPWEKLFF. CDR3 nucleotides: TGTGCCAGCAGTTTACCGTGGGAAAAACTGTTTTTT.

Ten or more counts support this clonotype. The chain carries TRBV4-1 and TRBJ2-1; TRBD2 matches 8 bases. The CDR3 is made up of 13 amino acids. CDR1 and CDR2 (germline): MGHRA, YSYEKL. The ends lost 3 bases at V and 6 bases at J; junction bases unmatched: 1. For the CDR3, the DNA is TGCGCCAGCAGCCAGGGACTAGTCAATGAGCAGTTCTTC. This gives the protein CASSQGLVNEQFF.

This clonotype was observed a few times. This chain joins TRBV9 and TRBJ2-2; 14 bases fit TRBD2. Germline trimming cut 3 bases from V and 6 bases from J; bases unmatched to any gene: 4. CDR1 is SGDLS and CDR2 is YYNGEE in the germline V gene. The CDR3 is 16 residues long. CDR3 amino acids: CASSGLAGGVAGELFF. CDR3 DNA: TGTGCCAGCAGCGGACTAGCGGGAGGGGTTGCCGGGGAGCTGTTTTTT. Based on the CDR3 plus reference TRBV9 and TRBJ2-2, the full variable domain is DSGVTQTPKHLITATGQRVTLRCSPRSGDLSVYWYQQSLDQGLQFLIQYYNGEERAKGNILERFSAQQFPDLHSELNLSSLELGDSALYFCASSGLAGGVAGELFFGEGSRLTVL.

This clonotype showed up just a few times. The chain has TRBV24-1 and TRBJ2-1; TRBD2 might be the D (5 bases). Germline V lookup: CDR1 KGHDR, CDR2 SFDVKD. This CDR3 is 12 amino acids long. V was trimmed by 3 bases and J by 6 bases, leaving 5 bases between them. CDR3: CATSDTSNEQFF. In DNA, the CDR3 is TGTGCCACCAGTGATACTAGCAATGAGCAGTTCTTC.

The rearrangement uses TRBV2 and TRBJ2-1; 9 bases map to TRBD2. The germline gives CDR1 SNHLY, CDR2 FYNNEI. This CDR3 comprises 15 residues. J gave up 8 bases and V 5 bases, and 10 bases lay outside the gene matches. The CDR3 loop is CASSLAGAPGDEQFF. The DNA of the CDR3 is TGTGCCAGCAGTTTAGCGGGAGCTCCTGGGGATGAGCAGTTCTTC. Full variable domain (remainder filled in from reference TRBV2 and TRBJ2-1): EPEVTQTPSHQVTQMGQEVILRCVPISNHLYFYWYRQILGQKVEFLVSFYNNEISEKSEIFDDQFSVERPDGSNFTLKIRSTKLEDSAMYFCASSLAGAPGDEQFFGPGTRLTVL.

In its sample, this clonotype was seen many times. The rearrangement links TRBV10-2 to TRBJ2-2, with TRBD2 identical over 8 bases. Trimming took 4 bases from V and 1 from J; bases not matched to a gene: 5. The CDR3 has 16 amino acids. Germline V CDR1 and CDR2: WSHSY, SAAADI. The CDR3 DNA reads TGCGCCAGCAGTGTTCCCCTAGCGGGGAACACCGGGGAGCTGTTTTTT. It is translated as CASSVPLAGNTGELFF.

This clonotype was detected many times. Compared with germline, one end of the junction differs, possibly owing to a read error. The chain employs TRBV20-1 and TRBJ2-1; TRBD2 might be the D (5 bases). Germline V gene sequence: CDR1 DFQATT, CDR2 SNEGSKA (reference sequence). CDR3 length: 9 residues. The CDR3 loop is CSARRLAVF. The CDR3 coding sequence is TGCAGTGCTAGACGGCTAGCTGTCTTC.

V usage is TRBV28 and J usage is TRBJ2-5; perhaps D is TRBD1 or TRBD2 (5 bases each). Germline CDR1 is MDHEN and CDR2 is SYDVKM. CDR3 length: 16 amino acids. V was shortened by 7 bases and J by 10 bases, with 28 bases between the two germline ends. Written as DNA, the CDR3 is TGTGCCAGCAATGGGGATGGGGGAGATCACATAAGGTTCCAGTACTTC. This encodes CASNGDGGDHIRFQYF. Full variable domain (remainder filled in from reference TRBV28 and TRBJ2-5): DVKVTQSSRYLVKRTGEKVFLECVQDMDHENMFWYRQDPGLGLRLIYFSYDVKMKEKGDIPEGYSVSREKKERFSLILESASTNQTSMYLCASNGDGGDHIRFQYFGPGTRLLVL.

This clonotype was observed a handful of times. CDR3 coding DNA: TGTGCCACCACCCCTGGGGCGTTCGGGGAGCTGTTTTTT. It is translated as CATTPGAFGELFF. The genes are TRBV15 and TRBJ2-2; a weak D match, TRBD1 (5 bases). Per germline, CDR1 LNHNV and CDR2 YYDKDF (reference sequence). V was clipped by 7 bases and J by 7 bases, with 13 bases between them. The CDR3 sequence is 13 residues long.

This clonotype turned up a few times. V usage is TRBV7-8 and J usage is TRBJ1-2; D call uncertain. Germline-derived CDR1 and CDR2 are SGHVS and FQNEAQ. Trimming cost V 1 base and J 4 bases, with 13 bases left between them. This CDR3 is built from 15 residues. The CDR3 bases are TGTGCCAGCAGCTTAGAGGAGGGCGCCGGCTATGGCTACACCTTC. Its protein is CASSLEEGAGYGYTF.

This clonotype was counted many times. The V and J genes are TRBV12-3 or TRBV12-4 and TRBJ1-6, with TRBD1 as a possible D gene (5 bases). CDR3 size: 16 residues. V was shortened by 7 bases and J by 0 bases, with 13 bases between the two germline ends. CDR3 protein: CASTIGQTSYNSPLHF. CDR3 nucleotide sequence: TGTGCCAGCACGATAGGACAAACCTCCTATAATTCACCCCTCCACTTT.

This clonotype was observed a handful of times. This rearrangement joins TRBV6-4 to TRBJ2-3; 9 bases agree with TRBD1. The junction had 5 bases not matched to a gene; V was cut back by 4 bases and J by 3 bases. The CDR3 spans 15 residues. Germline V gene sequence: CDR1 MRHNA, CDR2 SNTAGT. The CDR3 here is CASSGDRGSTDTQYF. The CDR3 DNA follows: TGTGCCAGCAGTGGCGACAGGGGGTCAACAGATACGCAGTATTTT.